This TCR beta chain was observed in a study of shared clonotypes between healthy human individuals. Background on the study: Researchers drew samples from a couple of women and a few men aged 18 to 49.

With V trimmed by 3 bases and J by 6 bases, 13 bases remained unmatched. The length of the CDR3 is 15 residues. The germline gives CDR1 GTSNPN, CDR2 SVGIG (reference sequence). A split of CD4+ cells into CD45RA+ naive and CD45RA-negative memory subsets was performed. Deep level was the assay's run setting. The data were produced by immunoSEQ multiplex PCR, yet TCRdb's version contains in-frame clones alone and is incomplete. The sample includes fewer than 850,000 clones, roughly 78% seen only once; the top ten take approximately 1.8%. Source material: memory CD4+ T cells sorted from blood. Subset indicated: CD45RA-negative fraction. The clonotype originates from a woman in her thirties in good health. J is TRBJ2-7 and V is TRBV30, with 8 positions matching TRBD2. The CDR3 sequence is CAWREPGLVMLEQYF. The CDR3 coding sequence is TGTGCCTGGAGAGAGCCGGGACTAGTGATGCTCGAGCAGTACTTC.